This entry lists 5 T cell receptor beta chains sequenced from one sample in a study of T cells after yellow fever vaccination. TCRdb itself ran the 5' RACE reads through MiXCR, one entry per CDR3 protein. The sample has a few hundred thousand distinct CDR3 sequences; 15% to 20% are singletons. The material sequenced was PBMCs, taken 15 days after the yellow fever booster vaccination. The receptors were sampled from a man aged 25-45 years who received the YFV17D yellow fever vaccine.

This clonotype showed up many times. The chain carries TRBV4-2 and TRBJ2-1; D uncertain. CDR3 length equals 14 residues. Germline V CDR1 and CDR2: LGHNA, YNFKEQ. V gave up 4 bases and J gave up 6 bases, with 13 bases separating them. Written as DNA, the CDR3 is TGTGCCAGCAGCCCTTATACTCCCTCCAATGAGCAGTTCTTC. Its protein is CASSPYTPSNEQFF.

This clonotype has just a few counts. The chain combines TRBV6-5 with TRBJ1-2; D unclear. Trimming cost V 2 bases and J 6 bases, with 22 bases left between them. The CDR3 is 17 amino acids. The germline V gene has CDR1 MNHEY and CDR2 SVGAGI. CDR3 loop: CASSYTLSYGGINGYTF. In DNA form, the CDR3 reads TGTGCCAGCAGTTACACCCTCTCGTATGGAGGGATTAATGGCTACACCTTC.

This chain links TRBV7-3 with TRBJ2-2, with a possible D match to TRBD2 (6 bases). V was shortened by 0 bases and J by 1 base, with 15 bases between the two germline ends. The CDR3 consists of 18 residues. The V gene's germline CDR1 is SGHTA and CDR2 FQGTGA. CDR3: CASSLTSQRAGNTGELFF. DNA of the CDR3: TGTGCCAGCAGCTTAACGTCCCAGCGGGCTGGGAACACCGGGGAGCTGTTTTTT.

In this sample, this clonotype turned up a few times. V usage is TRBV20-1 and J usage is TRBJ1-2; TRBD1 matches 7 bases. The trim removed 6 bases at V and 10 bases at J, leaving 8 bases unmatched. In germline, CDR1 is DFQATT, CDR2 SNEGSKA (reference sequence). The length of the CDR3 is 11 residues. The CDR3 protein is CSAGMGQTYTF. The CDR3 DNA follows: TGCAGTGCCGGGATGGGACAGACCTACACCTTC.

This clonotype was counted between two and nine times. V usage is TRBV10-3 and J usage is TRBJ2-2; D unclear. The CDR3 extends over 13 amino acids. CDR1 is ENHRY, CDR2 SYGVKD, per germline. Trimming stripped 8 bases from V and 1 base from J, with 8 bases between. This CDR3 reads CAISLKNTGELFF. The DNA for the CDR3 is TGTGCCATCTCTCTGAAGAACACCGGGGAGCTGTTTTTT.